This entry lists 25 T cell receptor beta chains sequenced from one sample in a study of T-cell reconstitution after alpha-beta-depleted transplantation in children. During its preparation, the TCRbeta library received unique molecular identifiers. TCRdb re-derived calls from the PCR reads in MiXCR, one entry per CDR3 protein. The table has just under 250,000 distinct CDR3 sequences, about 23% seen once. This sample comprised PBMCs, obtained before TCRalphabeta/CD19-depleted stem cell transplant. The receptors derive from a girl aged 2-10 years with Fanconi anemia, due to receive a stem cell transplant.

This clonotype was detected ten times or more. This sequence joins TRBV20-1 and TRBJ2-3; TRBD2 matches 8 bases. J lost 4 bases, V lost 0 bases, and 6 bases had no gene match. Germline CDR1 DFQATT, CDR2 SNEGSKA (reference sequence). The CDR3 contains 15 residues. The DNA of the CDR3 is TGCAGTGCTAGAGATCCAGCGGGAGACTCAGATACGCAGTATTTT. Translated, it gives CSARDPAGDSDTQYF.

This clonotype was seen repeatedly, ten times or more. The CDR3 region is CGGNRERAYNEQFF. The CDR3 DNA follows: TGCGGGGGGAATCGGGAGAGGGCCTACAATGAGCAGTTCTTC. This sequence joins TRBV20-1 and TRBJ2-1; D may be TRBD2 (6 bases). The CDR3 has 14 residues. Germline lookup yields CDR1 DFQATT and CDR2 SNEGSKA (reference sequence).

This clonotype was seen at least ten times. The CDR3 nucleotides read TGTGCCAGCAGCCAAGACAGGGGGCGCACTGAAGCTTTCTTT. It is translated as CASSQDRGRTEAFF. The J gene is TRBJ1-1, the V gene TRBV4-2; 8 nucleotides agree with TRBD1. J gave up 4 bases and V 0 bases, and 1 base lay outside the gene matches. The CDR3 spans 14 residues. Germline lookup yields CDR1 LGHNA and CDR2 YNFKEQ.

The rearrangement links TRBV20-1 to TRBJ2-7; possible D gene TRBD1, 6 bases. The germline CDR1 and CDR2 sequences are DFQATT and SNEGSKA (reference sequence). The V gene lost 5 bases and the J gene lost 5 bases, with 13 bases spanning the gap. The CDR3 sequence is 12 residues long. In DNA form, the CDR3 reads TGCAGTGCTCACCGGGACACCGACGAGCAGTACTTC. It specifies CSAHRDTDEQYF.

This clonotype was recorded many times. The chain uses TRBV3-1 and TRBJ2-2; D ambiguous. The CDR3 extends over 11 amino acids. V lost 3 bases and J 8 bases, leaving 4 bases between the germline ends. Looked up from germline, CDR1 is LGHDT and CDR2 is YNNKEL (reference sequence). The CDR3 spells CASSQSGELFF. The CDR3 DNA follows: TGTGCCAGCAGCCAGAGTGGGGAGCTGTTTTTT.

V usage is TRBV7-3 and J usage is TRBJ2-1; D not resolved. There are 13 residues in the CDR3. Trimming took 3 bases from V and 7 from J, leaving 10 bases between them. Germline CDR1 is SGHTA and CDR2 is FQGTGA. The DNA of the CDR3 is TGTGCCAGCAGCTTGTGGGCGGCTAATGAGCAGTTCTTC. The encoded protein is CASSLWAANEQFF.

The CDR3 nucleotides read TGTGCCAGCAGCTTAGCAGTATCCGGGGAGCTGTTTTTT. It encodes CASSLAVSGELFF. The genes are TRBV7-6 and TRBJ2-2; D is unclear. The germline CDR1 and CDR2 sequences are SGHVS and FNYEAQ. The CDR3 has 13 amino acids. Trimming pared 0 bases from V and 6 bases from J, leaving 5 bases between.

This clonotype was detected ten times or more. The rearrangement links TRBV29-1 to TRBJ2-1; 11 bases map to TRBD2. The length of the CDR3 is 15 residues. V gave up 3 bases and J gave up 3 bases; unmatched junction bases: 4. The V gene's germline CDR1 is SQVTM and CDR2 ANQGSEA. The CDR3 loop reads CSVETLAGGYNEQFF. The CDR3 DNA is TGCAGCGTTGAGACTCTAGCGGGGGGCTACAATGAGCAGTTCTTC.

This clonotype has a handful of counts. The V gene is TRBV5-1, the J gene TRBJ2-1, with a weak D call TRBD2 (6 bases). There are 15 residues in the CDR3. Trimming took 0 bases from V and 3 from J, leaving 10 bases between them. CDR1 and CDR2 from the germline V gene are SGHRS and YFSETQ. The CDR3 sequence is CASSLGGEYYNEQFF. The CDR3 region has the DNA TGCGCCAGCAGCTTGGGGGGGGAGTACTACAATGAGCAGTTCTTC.

The rearrangement joins TRBV5-1 to TRBJ1-3; D is undetermined. In germline, CDR1 is SGHRS, CDR2 YFSETQ. The CDR3 sequence is 12 residues long. Trimming left V 5 bases short and J 1 base short, with 4 bases between. The CDR3 nucleotides are TGCGCCAGCAGGGGGTCTGGAAACACCATATATTTT. This encodes CASRGSGNTIYF.

This clonotype was recorded a few times. V gene TRBV7-3 combines with J gene TRBJ2-1; D may be TRBD1 (7 bases). CDR1 is SGHTA, CDR2 FQGTGA, per germline. V lost 2 bases and J 9 bases, leaving 29 bases between the germline ends. The CDR3 covers 19 residues. CDR3 region: CASSLWVMAGTDPSGEQFF. The CDR3 region has the DNA TGTGCCAGCAGCTTATGGGTCATGGCGGGGACAGACCCATCGGGTGAGCAGTTCTTC.

This clonotype has at least ten counts. The chain uses TRBV5-1 and TRBJ2-7; 14 nucleotides agree with TRBD2. Trimming removed 4 bases from V and 3 bases from J; junction bases left unmatched: 0. This CDR3 is 14 amino acids long. From germline, CDR1 is SGHRS and CDR2 YFSETQ. Here the CDR3 reads CASSGTSGGYEQYF. As DNA, the CDR3 is TGCGCCAGCAGCGGGACTAGCGGGGGCTACGAGCAGTACTTC.

The chain is built from TRBV29-1 and TRBJ2-5, with 7 bases matching TRBD1. V shed 5 bases and J 5 bases; nucleotides not matched to a gene: 8. The CDR3 is made up of 13 amino acids. Looked up from germline, CDR1 is SQVTM and CDR2 is ANQGSEA. The CDR3 loop reads CSVTGVVLETQYF. The CDR3 coding sequence is TGCAGCGTTACAGGGGTGGTTTTGGAGACCCAGTACTTC.

This clonotype was observed many times. The chain is built from TRBV20-1 and TRBJ2-1, with D possibly TRBD2 on 5 matching bases. Trimming shortened V by 2 bases and J by 1 base, and 12 bases separated the two germline ends. Looked up from germline, CDR1 is DFQATT and CDR2 is SNEGSKA (reference sequence). This CDR3 has 15 amino acids. This CDR3 reads CSARNLASSYNEQFF. CDR3 nucleotides: TGCAGTGCTAGAAACCTAGCCTCTTCCTACAATGAGCAGTTCTTC.

The chain is built from TRBV11-2 and TRBJ2-1; 8 bases are shared with TRBD2. Germline V gene lookup returns CDR1 SGHAT and CDR2 FQNNGV. The CDR3 is 15 amino acids. The trim removed 1 base at V and 4 bases at J, leaving 3 bases unmatched. CDR3 coding DNA: TGTGCCAGCAGCTTAGTTGGGACTAGGTACAATGAGCAGTTCTTC. Amino acids: CASSLVGTRYNEQFF.

There are a few counts of this clonotype. The chain joins TRBV3-1 to TRBJ2-7; D unclear. The CDR3 has 13 amino acids. Trimming stripped 0 bases from V and 9 bases from J, with 12 bases between. CDR1 is LGHDT and CDR2 is YNNKEL in the germline V gene (reference sequence). The CDR3 spells CASSQESISPQYF. CDR3 bases: TGTGCCAGCAGCCAAGAATCGATCAGTCCGCAGTACTTC.

This clonotype was found many times. V and J are TRBV29-1 and TRBJ1-1, with D tentatively TRBD1 (5 bases). This CDR3 spans 13 amino acids. The germline V gene has CDR1 SQVTM and CDR2 ANQGSEA. The V gene lost 1 base and the J gene lost 11 bases, with 17 bases spanning the gap. The CDR3 coding sequence is TGCAGCGTTGAAGGGGGCCAGGTTTATAAGGCTTTCTTT. Residues: CSVEGGQVYKAFF.

In this sample, this clonotype turned up many times. The gene calls are TRBV28 and TRBJ2-7, with 7 positions matching TRBD1. This CDR3 is 12 amino acids long. In germline, CDR1 is MDHEN, CDR2 SYDVKM. V lost 10 bases and J lost 4; bases outside the gene matches: 7. The CDR3 sequence is CATSGQPYEQYF. CDR3 in DNA: TGTGCCACCTCGGGACAGCCGTACGAGCAGTACTTC.

This chain uses TRBV6-1 with TRBJ2-7; a weak D match, TRBD1 (7 bases). The CDR3 length is 15 residues. V lost 2 bases and J 2 bases, leaving 13 bases between the germline ends. Germline V gene data show CDR1 as MNHNS and CDR2 as SASEGT. This chain's CDR3 is CASSEPGGTTYEQYF. DNA for the CDR3: TGTGCCAGCAGTGAACCAGGGGGGACAACCTACGAGCAGTACTTC.

This clonotype appeared many times. J is TRBJ1-1 and V is TRBV29-1, with unresolved D. Germline V CDR1 and CDR2: SQVTM, ANQGSEA. The ends were cut back, 7 bases at V and 8 bases at J, with 11 bases in the middle. The CDR3 consists of 10 residues. The CDR3 nucleotides read TGCAGCGCTAAAACAGAGGAAGCTTTCTTT. Amino acid sequence: CSAKTEEAFF.

V is TRBV15 and J is TRBJ2-1, with TRBD1 matching 7 bases. Losses at the gene ends were 3 bases for V and 10 bases for J; bases not matched to a gene: 9. Germline V gene data show CDR1 as LNHNV and CDR2 as YYDKDF (reference sequence). This CDR3 region has 14 residues. The CDR3 DNA is TGTGCCACCAGCAGGACAGGGACCTCCACGGAGCAGTTCTTC. It is translated as CATSRTGTSTEQFF. Full variable domain (rest looked up from reference TRBV15 and TRBJ2-1): DAMVIQNPRYQVTQFGKPVTLSCSQTLNHNVMYWYQQKSSQAPKLLFHYYDKDFNNEADTPDNFQSRRPNTSFCFLDIRSPGLGDTAMYLCATSRTGTSTEQFFGPGTRLTVL.

This sequence joins TRBV20-1 and TRBJ2-1; D not resolved. Looked up from germline, CDR1 is DFQATT and CDR2 is SNEGSKA (reference sequence). The CDR3 is 13 residues long. V was shortened by 3 bases and J by 8 bases, with 14 bases between the two germline ends. CDR3 in DNA: TGCAGTGCTAGTCGGGTCCCATCGGATGAGCAGTTCTTC. The encoded protein is CSASRVPSDEQFF.

This clonotype has at least ten counts. The chain combines TRBV7-2 with TRBJ2-7; TRBD2 agrees at 7 bases. The junction had 7 bases not matched to a gene; V was cut back by 0 bases and J by 2 bases. The CDR3 has 16 amino acids. The V gene's germline CDR1 is SGHTA and CDR2 FQGNSA. In DNA form, the CDR3 reads TGTGCCAGCAGCTTAGCGGGCGGGAGTCGAACCTACGAGCAGTACTTC. It translates to CASSLAGGSRTYEQYF.

This clonotype was observed many times. The chain carries TRBV12-3 or TRBV12-4 and TRBJ2-5, with D unclear. Trimming left V 1 base short and J 5 bases short, with 8 bases between. The CDR3 has 13 amino acids. The CDR3 nucleotides are TGTGCCAGCAGTTTAGTCTTCTGGGAGACCCAGTACTTC. Protein product: CASSLVFWETQYF.

This clonotype occurred many times. The chain links TRBV29-1 to TRBJ2-3; the match to TRBD2 covers 7 bases. CDR1 is SQVTM, CDR2 ANQGSEA, per germline. The CDR3 length is 14 residues. Unmatched junction bases numbered 6, after V lost 3 bases and J lost 3 bases. CDR3 bases: TGCAGCGTTGACCGTGGACTAGAGACAGATACGCAGTATTTT. Translating it yields CSVDRGLETDTQYF.